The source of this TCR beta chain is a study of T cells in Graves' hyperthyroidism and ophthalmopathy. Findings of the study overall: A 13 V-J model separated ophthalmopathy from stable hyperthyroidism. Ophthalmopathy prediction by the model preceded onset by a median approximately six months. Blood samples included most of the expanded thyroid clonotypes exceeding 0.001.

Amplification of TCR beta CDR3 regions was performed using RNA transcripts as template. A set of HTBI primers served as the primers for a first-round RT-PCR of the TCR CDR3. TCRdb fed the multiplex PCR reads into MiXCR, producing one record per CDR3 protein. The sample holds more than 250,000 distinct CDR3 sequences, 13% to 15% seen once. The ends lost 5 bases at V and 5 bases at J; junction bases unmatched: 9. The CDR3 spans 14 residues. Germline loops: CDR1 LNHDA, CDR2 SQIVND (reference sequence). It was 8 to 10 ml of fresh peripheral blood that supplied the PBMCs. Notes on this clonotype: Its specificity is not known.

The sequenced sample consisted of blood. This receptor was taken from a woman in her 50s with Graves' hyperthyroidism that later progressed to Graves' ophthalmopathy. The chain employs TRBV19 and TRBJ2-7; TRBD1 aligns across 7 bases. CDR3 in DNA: TGTGCCAGTAGTGTGCACGGACAGGCCGACGAGCAGTACTTC. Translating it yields CASSVHGQADEQYF.